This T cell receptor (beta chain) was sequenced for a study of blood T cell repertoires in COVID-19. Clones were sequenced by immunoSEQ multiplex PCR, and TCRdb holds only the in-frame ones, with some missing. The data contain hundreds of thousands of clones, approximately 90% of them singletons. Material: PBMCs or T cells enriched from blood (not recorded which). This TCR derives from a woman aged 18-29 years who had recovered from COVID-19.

CDR3 bases: TGTGCCAGCTCACCATTCGGTAAGGGGGCTTATCAGCCCCAGCATTTT. Residues: CASSPFGKGAYQPQHF. This rearrangement joins TRBV18 to TRBJ1-5; 7 bases line up with TRBD1. Germline V gene data show CDR1 as KGHSH and CDR2 as LQKENI. J gave up 5 bases and V 2 bases, and 9 bases lay outside the gene matches. CDR3 length: 16 amino acids.